Described below is a single T cell receptor beta chain sequence and its context. This entry is derived from a study of technical replicates of blood from a few donors. V lost 8 bases to trimming and J lost 5 bases; unmatched junction nucleotides: 5. Germline V lookup: CDR1 ENHRY, CDR2 SYGVKD. The CDR3 totals 13 residues. TCRdb's table, derived via immunoSEQ multiplex PCR, lists solely in-frame clones and lacks some. Counted here are about 81,000 clones, around 96% occurring once; the ten biggest clones make up 0.2%. The TCR was taken from a human donor in good health. Sequencing was performed on T cells isolated from PBMCs. The chain links TRBV10-3 to TRBJ2-3, with TRBD2 matching 9 bases. CDR3 region: CAIGREGQDTQYF. As DNA, the CDR3 is TGTGCCATCGGGCGGGAGGGCCAAGATACGCAGTATTTT.